One and the same sample provided the 26 T cell receptor beta chains below, sequenced in a study of blood T cell repertoires in COVID-19. Profiling relied on immunoSEQ multiplex PCR, and the TCRdb table lists in-frame clones only, not all of them. The repertoire has under 200,000 clones, 82% of them found once; the top ten carry about 4.9%. The sequenced material came from peripheral blood. These receptor sequences come from a woman between 25 and 40 years old with acute or convalescent COVID-19.

This chain connects TRBV28 to TRBJ2-7; the match to TRBD2 covers 9 bases. Germline V gene sequence: CDR1 MDHEN, CDR2 SYDVKM. CDR3 length: 16 residues. V gave up 1 base and J gave up 6 bases; unmatched junction bases: 10. The CDR3 loop is CASSLFGLTSGGEQYF. The CDR3 DNA reads TGTGCCAGCAGTTTATTTGGGCTGACTAGCGGCGGCGAGCAGTACTTC.

The chain carries TRBV28 and TRBJ1-6; 7 bases match TRBD1. This CDR3 is built from 16 residues. J gave up 7 bases and V 4 bases, and 10 bases lay outside the gene matches. Germline CDR1 reads MDHEN; CDR2 reads SYDVKM. CDR3 in amino acids: CASSSHLGQRNSPLHF. The CDR3 nucleotides are TGTGCCAGCAGTTCTCACCTGGGACAGCGAAATTCACCCCTCCACTTT.

The V gene is TRBV6-5, the J gene TRBJ2-1; TRBD1 aligns across 12 bases. This CDR3 is 15 amino acids long. J gave up 8 bases and V 7 bases, and 9 bases lay outside the gene matches. Germline loops: CDR1 MNHEY, CDR2 SVGAGI. CDR3 sequence reads: CASNGDRGRGDEQFF. Here the CDR3 DNA reads TGTGCCAGCAACGGGGACAGGGGGCGAGGGGATGAGCAGTTCTTC.

The rearrangement uses TRBV10-2 and TRBJ1-3; no clear D. There are 14 residues in the CDR3. V lost 5 bases, J lost 0 bases, and 8 bases lay in between. Germline V gene sequence: CDR1 WSHSY, CDR2 SAAADI. This CDR3 is CASSFRSSGNTIYF. DNA of the CDR3: TGCGCCAGCAGTTTCAGGTCCTCTGGAAACACCATATATTTT.

This clone was seen only once. The chain has TRBV5-6 and TRBJ2-1; tentatively, D is TRBD2 (8 bases). Per germline, CDR1 SGHDT and CDR2 YYEEEE. The CDR3 has 16 amino acids. V lost 4 bases, J lost 4 bases, and 18 bases lay in between. The CDR3 here is CASSPGGLELYNEQFF. In nucleotides, the CDR3 is TGTGCCAGCAGCCCAGGGGGACTAGAACTTTACAATGAGCAGTTCTTC.

The chain combines TRBV7-8 with TRBJ2-5; 8 nucleotides align to TRBD1. Germline V CDR1 and CDR2: SGHVS, FQNEAQ. There are 14 residues in the CDR3. V shed 5 bases, J shed 5 bases, and the junction held 7 bases outside the gene matches. CDR3 protein: CASSPPTGEETQYF. CDR3 nucleotides: TGTGCCAGCAGCCCCCCGACAGGGGAGGAGACCCAGTACTTC.

The chain recombines TRBV7-8 with TRBJ1-2, with 10 bases aligning to TRBD1. Trimming at V came to 3 bases and at J to 3 bases, leaving 7 bases not matched to a gene. Germline V gives CDR1 SGHVS, CDR2 FQNEAQ. The CDR3 contains 16 residues. DNA for the CDR3: TGTGCCAGCAGCTTGACAGGGGGCGGCTACTACTATGGCTACACCTTC. Amino acids: CASSLTGGGYYYGYTF.

J is TRBJ1-2 and V is TRBV6-2 or TRBV6-3, with 8 bases identical to TRBD1. The CDR3 contains 16 residues. Trimming took 0 bases from V and 4 from J; bases not matched to a gene: 7. Germline values: CDR1 MNHEY, CDR2 SVGEGT. The CDR3 reads CASSYSGTGLRYGYTF. As DNA, the CDR3 is TGTGCCAGCAGTTACTCGGGGACAGGACTTCGCTATGGCTACACCTTC.

The rearrangement uses TRBV13 and TRBJ2-7; 12 bases map to TRBD1. Germline V gene data show CDR1 as PRHDT and CDR2 as FYEKMQ (reference sequence). The V and J ends lost 6 bases and 7 bases, in that order; junction bases with no gene match: 10. The CDR3 covers 15 residues. For the CDR3, the DNA is TGTGCCAGCAGTCGACCGGGACAGGGGGCGAGGGAGCAGTACTTC. It encodes CASSRPGQGAREQYF. The variable domain in full, with the rest retrieved from reference TRBV13 and TRBJ2-7, is AAGVIQSPRHLIKEKRETATLKCYPIPRHDTVYWYQQGPGQDPQFLISFYEKMQSDKGSIPDRFSAQQFSDYHSELNMSSLELGDSALYFCASSRPGQGAREQYFGPGTRLTVT.

The CDR3 sequence is CASSLVGLLLRGTEAFF. In DNA form, the CDR3 reads TGTGCCAGCAGCTTAGTGGGATTACTCCTTAGGGGGACTGAAGCTTTCTTT. V and J are TRBV7-8 and TRBJ1-1; a possible D gene is TRBD1 (6 bases). Germline-derived CDR1 and CDR2 are SGHVS and FQNEAQ. This CDR3 spans 17 amino acids. Trimming took off 1 base at V and 5 bases at J, with 20 bases between the two ends.

This clone came up a few times. V gene TRBV6-5 combines with J gene TRBJ1-2; TRBD1 matches at 9 bases. The junction had 4 bases not matched to a gene; V was cut back by 6 bases and J by 2 bases. Germline V gene data show CDR1 as MNHEY and CDR2 as SVGAGI. The CDR3 loop spans 14 amino acids. CDR3 nucleotides: TGTGCCAGCAGGATGGGACAGGGAAACTATGGCTACACCTTC. Encoded protein: CASRMGQGNYGYTF.

V and J are TRBV28 and TRBJ1-6; TRBD1 matches 7 bases. The ends lost 8 bases at V and 11 bases at J; junction bases unmatched: 6. The CDR3 is made up of 12 amino acids. Germline assignment: CDR1 MDHEN and CDR2 SYDVKM. The CDR3 DNA is TGTGCCAGCTTGTCACAGGGGACACCCCTCCACTTT. Translating gives CASLSQGTPLHF.

The rearrangement joins TRBV7-3 to TRBJ2-2; the match to TRBD2 covers 8 bases. Germline loops: CDR1 SGHTA, CDR2 FQGTGA. The CDR3 covers 16 residues. V lost 1 base and J lost 5; bases outside the gene matches: 6. CDR3 sequence reads: CASSLKSGGLTGELFF. CDR3 DNA sequence: TGTGCCAGCAGCTTAAAAAGCGGGGGATTAACCGGGGAGCTGTTTTTT.

The chain uses TRBV9 and TRBJ2-1; TRBD2 is a possible D gene (6 bases). Trimming removed 3 bases from V and 7 bases from J, with 11 bases in between. Germline V gene data show CDR1 as SGDLS and CDR2 as YYNGEE. The CDR3 sequence is 13 residues long. The CDR3 sequence: CASSEIGRNEQFF. The DNA for the CDR3 is TGTGCCAGCAGCGAAATTGGGAGGAATGAGCAGTTCTTC. The full variable domain, completed using reference TRBV9 and TRBJ2-1, is DSGVTQTPKHLITATGQRVTLRCSPRSGDLSVYWYQQSLDQGLQFLIQYYNGEERAKGNILERFSAQQFPDLHSELNLSSLELGDSALYFCASSEIGRNEQFFGPGTRLTVL.

The rearrangement uses TRBV28 and TRBJ2-5, with D unclear. Germline V lookup: CDR1 MDHEN, CDR2 SYDVKM. This CDR3 contains 14 residues. Trimming left V 2 bases short and J 5 bases short, with 12 bases between. CDR3 amino acids: CASSLPNSRETQYF. CDR3 DNA: TGTGCCAGCAGTTTACCGAACAGTCGGGAGACCCAGTACTTC.

V and J are TRBV7-3 and TRBJ2-5, with a possible D match to TRBD2 (6 bases). This CDR3 has 12 residues. Trimming pared 3 bases from V and 4 bases from J, leaving 6 bases between. The germline gives CDR1 SGHTA, CDR2 FQGTGA. The CDR3 coding sequence is TGTGCCAGCAGCTTCGGGGGAGAGACCCAGTACTTC. Translated, it gives CASSFGGETQYF.

This clone was counted a few times. This rearrangement joins TRBV3-1 (or the pseudogene TRBV3-2) to TRBJ1-2; D may be TRBD1 (5 bases). Germline values: CDR1 LGHDT, CDR2 YNNKEL (reference sequence). There are 18 residues in the CDR3. Trimming removed 0 bases at V and 4 bases at J, with 21 bases between. CDR3 sequence reads: CASSQDRGTAERGYGYTF. The DNA for the CDR3 is TGTGCCAGCAGCCAAGATCGGGGGACTGCCGAACGCGGCTATGGCTACACCTTC.

There are a few counts of this clone. V is TRBV2 and J is TRBJ2-3, with TRBD2 matching over 11 bases. Germline-derived CDR1 and CDR2 are SNHLY and FYNNEI. With 4 bases clipped from V and 11 bases from J, the junction kept 14 bases outside the gene matches. This CDR3 is built from 16 residues. This CDR3 reads CASSVYRDSTSGGQYF. Written as DNA, the CDR3 is TGTGCCAGCAGTGTTTACAGGGACTCCACTAGCGGGGGGCAGTATTTT.

V gene TRBV4-1 combines with J gene TRBJ2-7, with 8 nucleotides matching TRBD2. The V gene end was trimmed by 4 bases and the J gene end by 0 bases; junction bases not matched to a gene: 8. The CDR3 has 16 residues. The germline V gene has CDR1 MGHRA and CDR2 YSYEKL. The CDR3 here is CASSRQAGASSYEQYF. CDR3 nucleotides: TGCGCCAGCAGCCGTCAAGCGGGGGCTAGCTCCTACGAGCAGTACTTC.

The chain links TRBV7-2 to TRBJ1-2; D gene ambiguous. V lost 1 base and J lost 4, with 13 bases in between. Germline CDR1 is SGHTA and CDR2 is FQGNSA. The CDR3 has 15 residues. The DNA of the CDR3 is TGTGCCAGCAGCTTAGAGGAGGGCCGTCTCTATGGCTACACCTTC. Translation: CASSLEEGRLYGYTF.

The chain has TRBV15 and TRBJ2-1, with D possibly TRBD2 on 7 matching bases. Germline loops: CDR1 LNHNV, CDR2 YYDKDF (reference sequence). This CDR3 has 15 residues. V was pared by 7 bases and J by 4 bases, with 17 bases between. The CDR3 here is CATTGEGGRYNEQFF. The CDR3 coding sequence is TGTGCCACCACGGGGGAGGGGGGGCGATACAATGAGCAGTTCTTC.

The rearrangement joins TRBV19 to TRBJ1-5, with a tentative D call TRBD1 (5 bases). Trimming took off 6 bases at V and 3 bases at J, with 15 bases between the two ends. This CDR3 region has 15 residues. Germline V lookup: CDR1 LNHDA, CDR2 SQIVND (reference sequence). CDR3 in amino acids: CASRSLEGTNQPQHF. In DNA form, the CDR3 reads TGTGCCAGTAGATCTTTGGAGGGGACCAATCAGCCCCAGCATTTT.

V usage is TRBV18 and J usage is TRBJ2-5, with 8 bases identical to TRBD1. Germline CDR1 is KGHSH and CDR2 is LQKENI. The CDR3 consists of 15 residues. J lost 5 bases, V lost 5 bases, and 10 bases had no gene match. The CDR3 is CASSARTGTMETQYF. DNA of the CDR3: TGTGCCAGCTCAGCACGGACAGGGACAATGGAGACCCAGTACTTC.

The CDR3 DNA is TGTGCCAGCAGCTTAGCGCTGGGACACGTCACCGGGGAGCTGTTTTTT. Its protein product is CASSLALGHVTGELFF. This chain uses TRBV7-6 with TRBJ2-2; D might be TRBD1 (6 bases). Germline CDR1 reads SGHVS; CDR2 reads FNYEAQ. Trimming removed 0 bases from V and 4 bases from J, with 12 bases in between. This CDR3 comprises 16 residues. Complete variable domain (other parts from reference TRBV7-6 and TRBJ2-2): GAGVSQSPRYKVTKRGQDVALRCDPISGHVSLYWYRQALGQGPEFLTYFNYEAQQDKSGLPNDRFSAERPEGSISTLTIQRTEQRDSAMYRCASSLALGHVTGELFFGEGSRLTVL.

This chain joins TRBV20-1 and TRBJ1-1, with a possible D match to TRBD1 (6 bases). Trimming shortened V by 3 bases and J by 5 bases, and 10 bases separated the two germline ends. CDR3 length equals 12 residues. CDR1 and CDR2 (germline): DFQATT, SNEGSKA (reference sequence). CDR3 residues: CSASHRETEAFF. Here the CDR3 DNA reads TGCAGTGCTAGTCACAGGGAAACTGAAGCTTTCTTT.

The V gene is TRBV21-1, the J gene TRBJ2-2; TRBD2 is the table's D call, not checked against the DNA. TRBV21-1 has pseudogene status. CDR3 length: 14 residues. The CDR3 loop is CASSENAETGELFF. As DNA, the CDR3 is TGTGCCAGCAGCGAAAATGCCGAGACCGGGGAGCTGTTTTTT.